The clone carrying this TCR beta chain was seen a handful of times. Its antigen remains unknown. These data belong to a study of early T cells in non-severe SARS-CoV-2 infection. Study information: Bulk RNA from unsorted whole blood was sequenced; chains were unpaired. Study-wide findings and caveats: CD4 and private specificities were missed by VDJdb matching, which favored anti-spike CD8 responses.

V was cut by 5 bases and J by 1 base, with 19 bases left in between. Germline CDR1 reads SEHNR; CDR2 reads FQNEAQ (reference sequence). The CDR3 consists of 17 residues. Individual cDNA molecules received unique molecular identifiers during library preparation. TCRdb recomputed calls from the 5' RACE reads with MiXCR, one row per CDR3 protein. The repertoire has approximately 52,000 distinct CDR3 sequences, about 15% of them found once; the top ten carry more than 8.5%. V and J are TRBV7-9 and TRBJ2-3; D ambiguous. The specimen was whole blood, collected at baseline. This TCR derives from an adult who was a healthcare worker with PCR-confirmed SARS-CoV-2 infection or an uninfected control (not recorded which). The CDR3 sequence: CASSRAVVVRGTDTQYF. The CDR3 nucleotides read TGTGCCAGCAGCCGGGCCGTCGTTGTAAGGGGCACAGATACGCAGTATTTT.